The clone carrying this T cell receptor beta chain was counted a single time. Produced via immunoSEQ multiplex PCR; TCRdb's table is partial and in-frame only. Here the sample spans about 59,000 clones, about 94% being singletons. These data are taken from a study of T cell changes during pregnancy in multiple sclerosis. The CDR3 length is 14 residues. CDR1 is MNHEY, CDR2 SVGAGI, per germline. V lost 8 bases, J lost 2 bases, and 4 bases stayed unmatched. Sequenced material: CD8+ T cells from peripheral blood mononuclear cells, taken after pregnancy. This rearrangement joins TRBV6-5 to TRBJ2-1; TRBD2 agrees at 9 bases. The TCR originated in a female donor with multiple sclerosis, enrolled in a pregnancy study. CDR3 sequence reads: CASGAGGPYNEQFF. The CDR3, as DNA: TGTGCCAGCGGGGCGGGAGGGCCCTACAATGAGCAGTTCTTC.